The 32 T cell receptor beta chains in this list originate from one sample, sequenced in a study of T cell repertoires in cytomegalovirus infection. Antigen specificity for these receptors is unknown. MiXCR, run by TCRdb on the reads, gives a single entry per CDR3 protein. The repertoire consists of approximately 1,000,000 distinct CDR3 sequences, with around 29% occurring once and the leading ten covering around 15%. The sample here was cultured CD8+ T cells from PBMCs, taken from culture after CMV antigen stimulation. Every receptor here comes from a human donor in good health (CMV status not recorded). Some clones in this sample may be carry-over from other donors' samples.

The chain links TRBV9 to TRBJ2-7, with 12 bases aligning to TRBD2. V dropped 4 bases and J dropped 3; count of bases not matched to a gene: 14. The CDR3 runs 18 residues. Germline V lookup: CDR1 SGDLS, CDR2 YYNGEE. CDR3 coding DNA: TGTGCCAGCAGCTCGGGACTAGCGGGTAGTAATGGTGTCTACGAGCAGTACTTC. Amino acids: CASSSGLAGSNGVYEQYF.

There are a few counts of this clonotype. The rearrangement links TRBV5-4 to TRBJ2-3, with 8 nucleotides matching TRBD1. In germline, CDR1 is SGHNT, CDR2 YYREEE (reference sequence). With 4 bases clipped from V and 2 bases from J, the junction kept 6 bases outside the gene matches. The length of the CDR3 is 15 residues. The chain's CDR3 is CASSLTGVFTDTQYF. The DNA of the CDR3 is TGTGCCAGCAGCCTGACAGGGGTGTTCACAGATACGCAGTATTTT. The full variable domain, rest sourced from reference TRBV5-4 and TRBJ2-3, is ETGVTQSPTHLIKTRGQQVTLRCSSQSGHNTVSWYQQALGQGPQFIFQYYREEENGRGNFPPRFSGLQFPNYSSELNVNALELDDSALYLCASSLTGVFTDTQYFGPGTRLTVL.

The V call is TRBV28, the J call TRBJ1-4; D uncertain. Per the germline V gene, CDR1 is MDHEN and CDR2 is SYDVKM. V shed 8 bases and J shed 2 bases, with 18 bases lying between them. The CDR3 totals 16 residues. CDR3 DNA: TGTGCCAGCCGGTCGGCACGTAAGGAGACTAATGAAAAACTGTTTTTT. It yields the protein CASRSARKETNEKLFF.

The chain is built from TRBV6-5 and TRBJ2-4; D might be TRBD2 (5 bases). CDR3 length equals 13 residues. Between the trimmed V and J ends, which lost 7 bases and 5 bases, there was a span of 12 bases. The germline CDR1 and CDR2 sequences are MNHEY and SVGAGI. The CDR3 nucleotides are TGTGCCAGCATAGGGAGAACAGAAAACATTCAGTACTTC. This encodes CASIGRTENIQYF.

Many counts were recorded for this clonotype. The chain carries TRBV6-5 and TRBJ1-1, with a tentative D call TRBD1 (5 bases). Germline V lookup: CDR1 MNHEY, CDR2 SVGAGI. The CDR3 runs 16 residues. V was shortened by 0 bases and J by 4 bases, with 15 bases between the two germline ends. The CDR3 DNA is TGTGCCAGCAGTTACTCGAAGTGGGGGTTTAGCACTGAAGCTTTCTTT. Translating it yields CASSYSKWGFSTEAFF.

J is TRBJ2-3 and V is TRBV28; D unresolved. Per the germline V gene, CDR1 is MDHEN and CDR2 is SYDVKM. This CDR3 region has 14 residues. Trimming left V 8 bases short and J 0 bases short, with 12 bases between. As DNA, the CDR3 is TGTGCCAGCCAGGAGAACCCTAGCACAGATACGCAGTATTTT. Protein: CASQENPSTDTQYF.

This clonotype was recorded only once. A single base separates this from a much larger clone, so it may be a read error. The chain uses TRBV7-2 and TRBJ2-2; D possibly corresponds to TRBD2 (5 bases). From germline, CDR1 is SGHTA and CDR2 FQGNSA. The CDR3 loop spans 15 amino acids. DNA of the CDR3: TGTGCCAGCAGCTTAGAGAATACGGGTCCCGGGGAGCAGTTTTTT. Translation gives CASSLENTGPGEQFF.

Regarding this clonotype: A much more abundant neighbour one base away suggests this may be a read error. The chain couples TRBV12-3 or TRBV12-4 to TRBJ2-1; TRBD2 agrees at 10 bases. V lost 5 bases and J lost 5; bases outside the gene matches: 15. CDR3 length: 18 amino acids. This CDR3 is CASSIDLPTSGLNNEQFF. CDR3 DNA: TGTGCCAGCAGTATAGACCTGCCGACTAGCGGGCTCAACAATGAGCAGTTCTTC.

The gene calls are TRBV7-6 and TRBJ2-7; 8 bases align to TRBD1. CDR1 is SGHVS and CDR2 is FNYEAQ in the germline V gene. The CDR3 is 16 amino acids. V was clipped by 4 bases and J by 2 bases; unmatched bases: 10. The CDR3 DNA reads as TGTGCCAGCAGCTCAACCCGGGACAGGTATACCTACGAGCAGTACTTC. Protein sequence: CASSSTRDRYTYEQYF.

This clonotype was counted between two and nine times. The chain recombines TRBV25-1 with TRBJ2-5; D remains unclear. The ends were cut back, 1 base at V and 1 base at J, with 4 bases in the middle. The CDR3 spans 13 residues. Looked up from germline, CDR1 is MGHDK and CDR2 is SYGVNS. The CDR3 region has the DNA TGTGCCAGCAGTGAATTTCGCCAAGAGACCCAGTACTTC. Amino acids: CASSEFRQETQYF.

The CDR3 loop is CATVSADETGELFF. The CDR3 coding sequence is TGTGCCACCGTCTCCGCAGATGAGACCGGGGAGCTGTTTTTT. V is TRBV24-1 and J is TRBJ2-2; D remains unclear. The germline gives CDR1 KGHDR, CDR2 SFDVKD. The CDR3 is 14 residues long. The V end lost 9 bases, the J end lost 5 bases, and 15 bases lay between the germline ends.

This rearrangement joins TRBV7-6 to TRBJ1-1; D gene uncertain. Germline V gene sequence: CDR1 SGHVS, CDR2 FNYEAQ. This CDR3 comprises 11 residues. The V end was cut by 5 bases, the J end by 7 bases, with 8 bases between. The CDR3: CASSPANEAFF. CDR3 sequence (DNA): TGTGCCAGCAGCCCCGCCAATGAAGCTTTCTTT.

The rearrangement uses TRBV7-6 and TRBJ2-1, with 9 positions matching TRBD2. J was trimmed by 8 bases and V by 6 bases; bases with no gene match: 8. The CDR3 is 14 residues long. Germline V lookup: CDR1 SGHVS, CDR2 FNYEAQ. The CDR3 DNA is TGTGCCAGCAGTCGTAGCGGGGGTGGTGATGAGCAGTTCTTC. Translated, it gives CASSRSGGGDEQFF.

The chain recombines TRBV2 with TRBJ2-3; D call uncertain. Germline V gene sequence: CDR1 SNHLY, CDR2 FYNNEI. V lost 4 bases and J 8 bases, leaving 4 bases between the germline ends. The length of the CDR3 is 10 residues. The CDR3 is CASSGATQYF. The CDR3 DNA follows: TGTGCCAGCAGTGGGGCTACGCAGTATTTT.

This clonotype was counted only a few times. The V gene is TRBV11-2, the J gene TRBJ2-5; 7 bases line up with TRBD1. With 4 bases clipped from V and 2 bases from J, the junction kept 7 bases outside the gene matches. Per germline, CDR1 SGHAT and CDR2 FQNNGV. The CDR3 has 15 amino acids. This chain's CDR3 is CASSWGTDLQETQYF. The CDR3 nucleotides read TGTGCCAGCAGCTGGGGGACAGACCTACAAGAGACCCAGTACTTC.

The J gene is TRBJ2-3, the V gene TRBV7-9; D may correspond to TRBD1 or TRBD2 (7 bases each). There are 17 residues in the CDR3. Between the trimmed V and J ends, which lost 5 bases and 3 bases, there was a span of 21 bases. Per the germline V gene, CDR1 is SEHNR and CDR2 is FQNEAQ (reference sequence). CDR3 sequence reads: CASSVPLGGGATDTQYF. The DNA of the CDR3 is TGTGCCAGCAGCGTCCCCCTGGGAGGGGGCGCGACAGATACGCAGTATTTT. Using reference TRBV7-9 and TRBJ2-3 for the parts outside the CDR3, the full variable domain is DTGVSQNPRHKITKRGQNVTFRCDPISEHNRLYWYRQTLGQGPEFLTYFQNEAQLEKSRLLSDRFSAERPKGSFSTLEIQRTEQGDSAMYLCASSVPLGGGATDTQYFGPGTRLTVL.

The rearrangement uses TRBV27 and TRBJ2-1; no definite D call. Between the trimmed V and J ends, which lost 8 bases and 3 bases, there was a span of 5 bases. Germline CDR1 is MNHEY and CDR2 is SMNVEV (reference sequence). This CDR3 has 11 amino acids. The CDR3 reads CASVYYNEQFF. The CDR3, as DNA: TGTGCCAGCGTATACTACAATGAGCAGTTCTTC.

This clonotype was counted between two and nine times. The J gene is TRBJ1-5, the V gene TRBV5-6; the D is unclear. The CDR3 length is 13 residues. Germline values: CDR1 SGHDT, CDR2 YYEEEE. V was shortened by 1 base and J by 11 bases, with 13 bases between the two germline ends. The CDR3 nucleotides read TGTGCCAGCAGCTTGTTCCTCACCCCGGCCCAGCATTTT. Translation gives CASSLFLTPAQHF.

The table lists this clonotype with a few counts. The chain is built from TRBV7-9 and TRBJ2-5; 10 nucleotides align to TRBD2. This CDR3 is built from 19 residues. Germline lookup yields CDR1 SEHNR and CDR2 FQNEAQ (reference sequence). The ends lost 2 bases at V and 2 bases at J; junction bases unmatched: 14. CDR3 nucleotide sequence: TGTGCCAGCAGCTTAAAAAGGTTGTCTAGCGGGGGTGCTCAAGAGACCCAGTACTTC. Translating it yields CASSLKRLSSGGAQETQYF.

DNA of the CDR3: TGTGCCAGCAGCCCATCCGCAGGGGACAATGAGCAGTTCTTC. Its protein is CASSPSAGDNEQFF. The rearrangement joins TRBV7-8 to TRBJ2-1, with D perhaps matching TRBD1 (6 bases). Germline CDR1 reads SGHVS; CDR2 reads FQNEAQ. V gave up 5 bases and J gave up 5 bases, with 13 bases separating them. The CDR3 runs 14 residues.

V and J are TRBV12-3 or TRBV12-4 and TRBJ1-2, with 7 bases aligning to TRBD1. The junction had 6 bases not matched to a gene; V was cut back by 5 bases and J by 0 bases. The length of the CDR3 is 15 residues. CDR3 in amino acids: CASSPTGVANYGYTF. CDR3 bases: TGTGCCAGCAGTCCCACAGGGGTAGCTAACTATGGCTACACCTTC.

This clonotype appeared a single time. This sequence joins TRBV10-3 and TRBJ2-1, with TRBD2 matching 8 bases. Germline lookup yields CDR1 ENHRY and CDR2 SYGVKD. The V gene end was trimmed by 8 bases and the J gene end by 5 bases; junction bases not matched to a gene: 11. The CDR3 spans 15 residues. This chain's CDR3 is CAILAGGGPNNEQFF. The CDR3 region has the DNA TGTGCCATCCTGGCTGGCGGGGGGCCGAACAATGAGCAGTTCTTC.

This chain uses TRBV13 with TRBJ2-1; tentative D call: TRBD2 (7 bases). V shed 6 bases and J shed 7 bases, with 22 bases lying between them. The length of the CDR3 is 16 residues. Germline values: CDR1 PRHDT, CDR2 FYEKMQ (reference sequence). CDR3 sequence (DNA): TGTGCCAGCAGTCCTAGGGGGGGCACATATGGGAATGAGCAGTTCTTC. Translating it yields CASSPRGGTYGNEQFF.

This clonotype was seen at least ten times. The chain is built from TRBV7-2 and TRBJ1-1, with a weak D call TRBD1 (5 bases). Germline CDR1 is SGHTA and CDR2 is FQGNSA. The CDR3 covers 16 residues. Trimming left V 1 base short and J 0 bases short, with 12 bases between. The CDR3 coding sequence is TGTGCCAGCAGCTTAGGGACACAGCTCATGAACACTGAAGCTTTCTTT. Its protein is CASSLGTQLMNTEAFF.

V and J are TRBV12-3 or TRBV12-4 and TRBJ2-5, with D unclear. The CDR3 consists of 11 residues. Trimming removed 4 bases from V and 14 bases from J, with 14 bases in between. CDR3 nucleotides: TGTGCCAGCAGTTGGAGCCGGGCTCCCTACTTC. Its protein is CASSWSRAPYF.

This chain uses TRBV13 with TRBJ1-3; D uncertain. CDR3 length: 14 amino acids. The V and J ends lost 0 bases and 3 bases respectively, with 6 bases between them. Germline CDR1 is PRHDT and CDR2 is FYEKMQ (reference sequence). CDR3: CASSLGRGGNTIYF. CDR3 coding DNA: TGTGCCAGCAGCTTAGGGCGCGGTGGAAACACCATATATTTT.

A single count supports this clonotype. The chain couples TRBV3-1 to TRBJ1-6; D gene uncertain. V was cut by 0 bases and J by 9 bases, with 15 bases left in between. In germline, CDR1 is LGHDT, CDR2 YNNKEL (reference sequence). There are 16 residues in the CDR3. The DNA of the CDR3 is TGTGCCAGCAGCCAAGATTCACAGAGACCTACTTCACCCCTCCACTTT. It codes for CASSQDSQRPTSPLHF. The whole variable domain, filled in from reference TRBV3-1 and TRBJ1-6, reads DTAVSQTPKYLVTQMGNDKSIKCEQNLGHDTMYWYKQDSKKFLKIMFSYNNKELIINETVPNRFSPKSPDKAHLNLHINSLELGDSAVYFCASSQDSQRPTSPLHFGNGTRLTVT.

This chain uses TRBV18 with TRBJ1-5; 7 nucleotides match TRBD1. Trimming at V came to 6 bases and at J to 4 bases, leaving 9 bases not matched to a gene. Germline CDR1 is KGHSH and CDR2 is LQKENI. This CDR3 has 15 residues. For the CDR3, the DNA is TGTGCCAGCTCTCGAGACAGGGAGATAAATCAGCCCCAGCATTTT. Translated, it gives CASSRDREINQPQHF.

Ten or more counts support this clonotype. The CDR3 protein is CASSLDLDGSYNEQFF. CDR3 bases: TGTGCCAGCAGCTTAGACCTCGACGGGTCCTACAATGAGCAGTTCTTC. The chain is built from TRBV7-6 and TRBJ2-1; D is undetermined. Germline V gene lookup returns CDR1 SGHVS and CDR2 FNYEAQ. This CDR3 spans 16 amino acids. V was trimmed by 1 base and J by 1 base, leaving 11 bases between them. The full variable domain, rest sourced from reference TRBV7-6 and TRBJ2-1, is GAGVSQSPRYKVTKRGQDVALRCDPISGHVSLYWYRQALGQGPEFLTYFNYEAQQDKSGLPNDRFSAERPEGSISTLTIQRTEQRDSAMYRCASSLDLDGSYNEQFFGPGTRLTVL.

V gene TRBV5-8 combines with J gene TRBJ2-1, with 8 bases aligning to TRBD2. CDR3 length: 15 amino acids. The ends lost 8 bases at V and 6 bases at J; junction bases unmatched: 13. The V gene's germline CDR1 is SGHTS and CDR2 YDEGEE. CDR3 sequence reads: CARKDQSGGSNEQFF. CDR3 in DNA: TGTGCCAGGAAGGACCAGAGCGGGGGTTCCAATGAGCAGTTCTTC.

The rearrangement uses TRBV7-2 and TRBJ2-7; D might be TRBD2 (5 bases). V lost 3 bases to trimming and J lost 0 bases, with 9 bases between them. The length of the CDR3 is 14 residues. Germline-derived CDR1 and CDR2 are SGHTA and FQGNSA. CDR3 sequence: CASSFTGSSYEQYV. The CDR3 nucleotides read TGTGCCAGCAGCTTTACGGGGAGCTCCTACGAGCAGTACGTC.

This clonotype was picked up many times. V usage is TRBV6-5 and J usage is TRBJ1-5; D gene uncertain. From germline, CDR1 is MNHEY and CDR2 SVGAGI. V was clipped by 6 bases and J by 2 bases, with 14 bases between them. The CDR3 length is 15 residues. Written as DNA, the CDR3 is TGTGCCAGCAGCACGACCGGGATGGGCAATCAGCCCCAGCATTTT. This gives the protein CASSTTGMGNQPQHF.